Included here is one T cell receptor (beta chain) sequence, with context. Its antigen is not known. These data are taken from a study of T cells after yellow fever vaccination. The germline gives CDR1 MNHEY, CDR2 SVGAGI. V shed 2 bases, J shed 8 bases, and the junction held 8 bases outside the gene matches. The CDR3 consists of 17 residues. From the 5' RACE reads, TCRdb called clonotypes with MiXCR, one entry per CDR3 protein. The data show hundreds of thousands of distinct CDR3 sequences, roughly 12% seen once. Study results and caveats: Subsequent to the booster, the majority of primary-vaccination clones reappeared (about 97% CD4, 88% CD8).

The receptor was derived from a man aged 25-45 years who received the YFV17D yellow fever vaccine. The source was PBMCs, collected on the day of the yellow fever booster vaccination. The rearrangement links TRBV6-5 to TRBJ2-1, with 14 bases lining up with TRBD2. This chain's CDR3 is CASSYGGTSGSTDEQFF. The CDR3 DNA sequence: TGTGCCAGCAGTTACGGCGGGACTAGCGGGAGTACGGATGAGCAGTTCTTC.